Listed here is a single TCR beta chain. Losses at the gene ends were 3 bases for V and 1 base for J; bases not matched to a gene: 1. This CDR3 region has 14 residues. In germline, CDR1 is SGHRS, CDR2 YFSETQ. These data are taken from a study of quantifying T cell responses using KT2 cells. Study details: TCR alpha and beta constant-region primers primed reverse transcription of RNA.

An oligo carrying a UMI was ligated to the cDNA 3' end. The first PCR ran roughly 4 cycles with an equimolar RC1.1 and RC1.2 beta primer mix. Each CDR3 protein gets one entry after TCRdb re-called the UMI-ligation and nested PCR reads with MiXCR. The sample carries 52,000 or so distinct CDR3 sequences, around an eighth recorded once. The sequence came from a human donor. Material: PBMCs spiked with cells of the T cell clone KT2. The chain recombines TRBV5-1 with TRBJ2-3; 8 positions match TRBD1. CDR3 in amino acids: CASSSQGGTDTQYF. CDR3 nucleotides: TGCGCCAGCAGCTCACAGGGGGGCACAGATACGCAGTATTTT.